This entry features one T cell receptor beta chain sequence. Profiled with immunoSEQ multiplex PCR; TCRdb holds only in-frame clones, not every one. Here the sample spans roughly 65,000 clones, 70% to 90% being singletons. This sample stems from a study of technical replicates of blood from several donors. The CDR3 has 15 residues. V lost 6 bases and J lost 5; bases outside the gene matches: 6. In germline, CDR1 is MRHNA, CDR2 SNTAGT. The receptor comes from a human donor in good health. Some clones in this sample may be carry-over from other donors' samples. J is TRBJ2-1 and V is TRBV6-4; 11 bases align to TRBD2. Sequencing was carried out using PBMCs. The CDR3 DNA reads as TGTGCCAGCAGCATCGGGACTAGCGGACACAATGAGCAGTTCTTC. Its translation: CASSIGTSGHNEQFF.